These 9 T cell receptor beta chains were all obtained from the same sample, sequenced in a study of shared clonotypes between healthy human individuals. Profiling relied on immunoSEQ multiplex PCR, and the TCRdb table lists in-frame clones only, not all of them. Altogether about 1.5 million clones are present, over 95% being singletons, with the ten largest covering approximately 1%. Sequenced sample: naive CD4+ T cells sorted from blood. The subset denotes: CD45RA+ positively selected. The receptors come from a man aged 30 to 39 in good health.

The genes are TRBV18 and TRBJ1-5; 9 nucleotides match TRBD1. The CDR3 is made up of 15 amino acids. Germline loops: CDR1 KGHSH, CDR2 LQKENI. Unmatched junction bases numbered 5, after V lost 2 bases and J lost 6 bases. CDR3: CASSPNRGQSQPQHF. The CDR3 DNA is TGTGCCAGCTCACCAAACAGGGGGCAGAGTCAGCCCCAGCATTTT. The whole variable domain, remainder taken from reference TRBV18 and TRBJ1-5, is NAGVMQNPRHLVRRRGQEARLRCSPMKGHSHVYWYRQLPEEGLKFMVYLQKENIIDESGMPKERFSAEFPKEGPSILRIQQVVRGDSAAYFCASSPNRGQSQPQHFGDGTRLSIL.

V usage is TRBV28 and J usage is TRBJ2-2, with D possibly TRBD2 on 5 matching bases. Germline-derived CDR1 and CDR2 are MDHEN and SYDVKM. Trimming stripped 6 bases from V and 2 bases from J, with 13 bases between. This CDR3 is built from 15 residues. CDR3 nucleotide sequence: TGTGCCAGCAGCTCCCCGGGAATAAACACCGGGGAGCTGTTTTTT. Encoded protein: CASSSPGINTGELFF.

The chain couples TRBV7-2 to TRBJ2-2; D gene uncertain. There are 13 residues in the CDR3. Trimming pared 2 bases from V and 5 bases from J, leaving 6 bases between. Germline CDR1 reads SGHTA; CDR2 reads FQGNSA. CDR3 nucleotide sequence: TGTGCCAGCAGCTTATCAGAGACCGGGGAGCTGTTTTTT. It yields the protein CASSLSETGELFF.

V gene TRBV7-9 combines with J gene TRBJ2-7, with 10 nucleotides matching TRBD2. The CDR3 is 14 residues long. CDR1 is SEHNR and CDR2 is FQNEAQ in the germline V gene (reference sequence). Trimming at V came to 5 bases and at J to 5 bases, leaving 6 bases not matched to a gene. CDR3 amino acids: CASSLLAGIHEQYF. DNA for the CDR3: TGTGCCAGCAGCCTACTAGCGGGAATCCACGAGCAGTACTTC.

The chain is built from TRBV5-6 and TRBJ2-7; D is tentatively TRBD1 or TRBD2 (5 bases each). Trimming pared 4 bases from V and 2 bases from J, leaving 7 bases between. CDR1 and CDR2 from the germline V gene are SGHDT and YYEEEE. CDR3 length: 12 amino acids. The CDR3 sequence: CASSRDPYEQYF. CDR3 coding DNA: TGTGCCAGCAGCCGGGACCCCTACGAGCAGTACTTC.

Written as DNA, the CDR3 is TGTGCCAGCAGCCTCCCCAGTGTCCAAGAGACCCAGTACTTC. Translating it yields CASSLPSVQETQYF. V usage is TRBV5-4 and J usage is TRBJ2-5; D unclear. CDR1 SGHNT and CDR2 YYREEE come from the germline V gene (reference sequence). The CDR3 runs 14 residues. The V and J ends lost 4 bases and 1 base respectively, with 11 bases between them.

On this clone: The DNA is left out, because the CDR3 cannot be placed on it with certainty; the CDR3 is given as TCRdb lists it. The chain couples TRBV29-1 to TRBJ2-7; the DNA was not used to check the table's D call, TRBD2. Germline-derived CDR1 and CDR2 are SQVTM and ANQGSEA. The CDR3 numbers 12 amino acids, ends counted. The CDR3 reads CSVGPGGNEQYF.

In DNA form, the CDR3 reads TGTGCCAGCAGTCTCCGACAGGGTGGTTCACCCCTCCACTTT. Its translation: CASSLRQGGSPLHF. The chain employs TRBV6-1 and TRBJ1-6; TRBD1 matches 7 bases. Germline V gene sequence: CDR1 MNHNS, CDR2 SASEGT. This CDR3 is 14 amino acids long. The J segment lost 9 bases and the V segment lost 5 bases, leaving 7 bases of the junction unmatched.

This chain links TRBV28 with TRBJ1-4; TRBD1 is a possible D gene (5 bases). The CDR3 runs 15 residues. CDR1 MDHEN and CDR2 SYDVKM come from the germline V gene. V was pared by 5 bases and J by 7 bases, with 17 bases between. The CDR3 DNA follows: TGTGCCAGCAGTCAAGGAGCAGGGAAGGGTGAAAAACTGTTTTTT. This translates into CASSQGAGKGEKLFF. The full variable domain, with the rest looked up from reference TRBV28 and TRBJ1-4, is DVKVTQSSRYLVKRTGEKVFLECVQDMDHENMFWYRQDPGLGLRLIYFSYDVKMKEKGDIPEGYSVSREKKERFSLILESASTNQTSMYLCASSQGAGKGEKLFFGSGTQLSVL.